This entry concerns a single TCR beta chain. What it binds is not known. The record originates from a study of T-cell reconstitution after alpha-beta-depleted transplantation in children. CDR3 length: 16 amino acids. Trimming shortened V by 4 bases and J by 0 bases, and 16 bases separated the two germline ends. Germline V CDR1 and CDR2: SGHRS, YFSETQ. Unique molecular identifiers were built into the TCRbeta library. Each CDR3 protein gets one entry after TCRdb re-called the PCR reads with MiXCR. The sample shows about a million distinct CDR3 sequences, less than 30% of them seen only once. Overall study results and limits: There were some patients whose high TCRbeta diversity at day 60 came from surviving recipient T cells and thymic progenitors.

The chain employs TRBV5-1 and TRBJ2-5, with a tentative D call TRBD1 (6 bases). The sequence was collected from a boy under two years old who had a stem cell transplant for SCID, so the T cells may come from the graft donor. This specimen consisted of PBMCs, mostly from graft donor cells, obtained 360 days after TCRalphabeta/CD19-depleted stem cell transplant. CDR3 sequence reads: CASSAGQRKYQETQYF. The CDR3, as DNA: TGCGCCAGCAGCGCCGGACAGCGAAAATACCAAGAGACCCAGTACTTC.